These 29 T cell receptor beta chains were all obtained from the same sample, sequenced in a study of blood T cells in healthy people across ages. With a J-beta primer mix and a sample-barcoded 5' primer, a second PCR ran 7 to 11 cycles. MiXCR, run by TCRdb on the 5' RACE reads, gives a single entry per CDR3 protein. The table lists approximately 900,000 distinct CDR3 sequences, around 46% of them singletons, with under 15% in the top ten. Material for sequencing was blood. The source of these receptors is a man aged 25-40 years in good health.

This clonotype was seen a handful of times. V usage is TRBV5-1 and J usage is TRBJ2-6; TRBD1 agrees at 7 bases. Germline V gene sequence: CDR1 SGHRS, CDR2 YFSETQ. CDR3 length: 20 residues. After removal of 4 bases from V and 0 bases from J, the junction contained 16 bases not matched to a gene. The CDR3 DNA reads TGCGCCAGCAGCCCGATTCGACAGGGAAGGACAAACTCTGGGGCCAACGTCCTGACTTTC. Its translation is CASSPIRQGRTNSGANVLTF.

The sample holds a few counts of this clonotype. This chain joins TRBV25-1 and TRBJ2-3; D ambiguous. V was trimmed by 5 bases and J by 3 bases, leaving 9 bases between them. Germline values: CDR1 MGHDK, CDR2 SYGVNS. This CDR3 is 13 amino acids long. The CDR3 coding sequence is TGTGCCAGCAGTCGTGGAGCGACAGATACGCAGTATTTT. Protein: CASSRGATDTQYF.

This clonotype was counted only a few times. The V call is TRBV13, the J call TRBJ1-5; maybe TRBD1 (6 bases). Trimming left V 5 bases short and J 0 bases short, with 11 bases between. The germline gives CDR1 PRHDT, CDR2 FYEKMQ (reference sequence). CDR3 length: 15 amino acids. This CDR3 reads CASSRGHLSNQPQHF. In DNA, the CDR3 is TGTGCCAGCAGCCGGGGACACCTTAGCAATCAGCCCCAGCATTTT.

CDR3 sequence reads: CASSQDISDTQYF. The DNA for the CDR3 is TGTGCCAGCAGCCAGGATATCTCAGATACGCAGTATTTT. The rearrangement uses TRBV3-1 and TRBJ2-3; D gene uncertain. V was clipped by 3 bases and J by 4 bases, with 8 bases between them. The CDR3 is 13 amino acids. Germline V gene lookup returns CDR1 LGHDT and CDR2 YNNKEL (reference sequence).

The chain uses TRBV2 and TRBJ2-7; D is perhaps TRBD1 (5 bases). The end of the DNA is better explained by TRBJ2-5, so the J call may be wrong. Germline V gene sequence: CDR1 SNHLY, CDR2 FYNNEI. The CDR3 spans 15 residues. CDR3 loop: CASRTSGRVGETQYF. The CDR3 nucleotides read TGTGCCAGCAGAACTTCGGGCAGGGTTGGTGAGACCCAGTACTTC.

V and J are TRBV21-1 and TRBJ2-7; the table names TRBD2, a call not compared with the DNA. TRBV21-1 is noted as a pseudogene. The CDR3 runs 15 residues. CDR3 sequence (DNA): TGTGCCAGCAGCAAAGTAGCGGAAAGCTCCTACGAGCAGTACTTC. Its translation: CASSKVAESSYEQYF.

V usage is TRBV20-1 and J usage is TRBJ2-2; 14 bases map to TRBD2. The germline CDR1 and CDR2 sequences are DFQATT and SNEGSKA (reference sequence). The CDR3 is 15 amino acids. J gave up 10 bases and V 3 bases, and 7 bases lay outside the gene matches. The CDR3 sequence: CSARGLAGDTLELFF. The CDR3 DNA reads as TGCAGTGCTAGGGGACTAGCGGGGGACACCTTGGAGCTGTTTTTT.

The table lists this clonotype with a few counts. The chain joins TRBV6-4 to TRBJ2-1, with 7 bases aligning to TRBD2. The CDR3 totals 13 residues. Germline assignment: CDR1 MRHNA and CDR2 SNTAGT. With 4 bases clipped from V and 7 bases from J, the junction kept 4 bases outside the gene matches. The CDR3 loop reads CASSGGTTNEQFF. The CDR3 DNA follows: TGTGCCAGCAGTGGCGGGACTACTAATGAGCAGTTCTTC.

This clonotype has a handful of counts. This chain links TRBV20-1 with TRBJ1-4, with no clear D. V dropped 0 bases and J dropped 5 bases, with 22 bases sitting between them. The CDR3 runs 18 residues. Germline CDR1 and CDR2: DFQATT and SNEGSKA (reference sequence). The CDR3 sequence: CSARDVLNPDGLNEKLFF. CDR3 bases: TGCAGTGCTAGAGATGTCTTGAACCCGGACGGGTTAAATGAAAAACTGTTTTTT.

The CDR3 DNA reads TGCGCCAGCAGCCACGAAGGACAGGCGGGCTACGAGCAGTACTTC. It yields the protein CASSHEGQAGYEQYF. This sequence joins TRBV4-1 and TRBJ2-5; 7 bases fit TRBD1. The J call may be incorrect, as the DNA end agrees better with TRBJ2-7. From germline, CDR1 is MGHRA and CDR2 YSYEKL. CDR3 length: 15 residues.

This clonotype was detected many times. This rearrangement joins TRBV3-1 to TRBJ2-7; the D is unclear. Trimming shortened V by 2 bases and J by 7 bases, and 6 bases separated the two germline ends. Germline CDR1 LGHDT, CDR2 YNNKEL (reference sequence). This CDR3 spans 11 amino acids. The CDR3 nucleotides read TGTGCCAGCAGCCAAACTTCTGAGCAGTACTTC. Translation: CASSQTSEQYF.

The chain joins TRBV6-4 to TRBJ1-5; D unresolved. The CDR3 spans 15 residues. Germline CDR1 and CDR2: MRHNA and SNTAGT. The germline V and J ends were trimmed by 2 bases and 2 bases, with 10 bases remaining between them. The CDR3 sequence is CASSDTPGGNQPQHF. The CDR3, as DNA: TGTGCCAGCAGTGACACCCCCGGGGGCAATCAGCCCCAGCATTTT.

The chain recombines TRBV19 with TRBJ2-5, with 7 nucleotides matching TRBD1. The CDR3 runs 15 residues. In germline, CDR1 is LNHDA, CDR2 SQIVND (reference sequence). V lost 3 bases to trimming and J lost 2 bases; unmatched junction nucleotides: 6. CDR3 region: CASSIDWDRQETQYF. As DNA, the CDR3 is TGTGCCAGTAGTATCGACTGGGACAGACAAGAGACCCAGTACTTC.

V gene TRBV9 combines with J gene TRBJ2-3; D is perhaps TRBD1 (6 bases). CDR1 SGDLS and CDR2 YYNGEE come from the germline V gene. This CDR3 spans 15 amino acids. V was shortened by 0 bases and J by 4 bases, with 12 bases between the two germline ends. The chain's CDR3 is CASSVDRVQADTQYF. The CDR3, as DNA: TGTGCCAGCAGCGTAGACAGGGTCCAGGCAGATACGCAGTATTTT.

About this clonotype itself: One end of the junction is discordant with germline, which a read error may explain. The V gene is TRBV5-8, the J gene TRBJ2-1, with TRBD2 matching over 9 bases. Germline V gene sequence: CDR1 SGHTS, CDR2 YDEGEE. The CDR3 loop spans 16 amino acids. CDR3 sequence: CASSLALTSGLNEQFF. The CDR3 DNA follows: TGTGCCAGTAGCTTGGCCCTGACTAGCGGCCTTAATGAGCAGTTCTTC.

This clonotype appeared a few times. This chain connects TRBV27 to TRBJ2-7; D unresolved. The germline CDR1 and CDR2 sequences are MNHEY and SMNVEV (reference sequence). The CDR3 is 16 amino acids. V lost 6 bases to trimming and J lost 1 base, with 19 bases between them. The CDR3 coding sequence is TGTGCCAGCAGCTCTCTTCGATCGACCGTATCCTACGAGCAGTACTTC. This sequence encodes CASSSLRSTVSYEQYF.

With respect to this clonotype: With a much larger clone just one base away, this may be a read error. The chain employs TRBV20-1 and TRBJ2-1, with 9 bases identical to TRBD1. This CDR3 contains 13 residues. Germline V gene lookup returns CDR1 DFQATT and CDR2 SNEGSKA (reference sequence). The CDR3 sequence is CSTRDRGGNEQFF. CDR3 bases: TGCAGTACTAGAGACAGGGGGGGAAATGAGCAGTTCTTC.

The chain links TRBV29-1 to TRBJ2-7, with 12 bases aligning to TRBD2. V lost 6 bases, J lost 2 bases, and 5 bases stayed unmatched. The CDR3 spans 14 residues. CDR1 SQVTM and CDR2 ANQGSEA come from the germline V gene. The CDR3 sequence: CSVERLAGAYEQYF. In DNA form, the CDR3 reads TGCAGCGTCGAACGACTAGCGGGGGCCTACGAGCAGTACTTC.

V gene TRBV28 combines with J gene TRBJ2-7; tentative D call: TRBD2 (5 bases). Germline V gene data show CDR1 as MDHEN and CDR2 as SYDVKM. V was shortened by 5 bases and J by 4 bases, with 21 bases between the two germline ends. The CDR3 is 16 amino acids. In DNA form, the CDR3 reads TGTGCCAGCAGTCCACTCCGGACGGGGAATCCTTACGAGCAGTACTTC. Amino acid sequence: CASSPLRTGNPYEQYF. Complete variable domain (other parts from reference TRBV28 and TRBJ2-7): DVKVTQSSRYLVKRTGEKVFLECVQDMDHENMFWYRQDPGLGLRLIYFSYDVKMKEKGDIPEGYSVSREKKERFSLILESASTNQTSMYLCASSPLRTGNPYEQYFGPGTRLTVT.

V is TRBV20-1 and J is TRBJ2-2, with 7 nucleotides matching TRBD1. The CDR3 consists of 14 residues. Germline assignment: CDR1 DFQATT and CDR2 SNEGSKA (reference sequence). V was clipped by 3 bases and J by 1 base; unmatched bases: 2. CDR3 in DNA: TGCAGTGCTAGGAGACAGGGGAACACCGGGGAGCTGTTTTTT. Protein sequence: CSARRQGNTGELFF.

Of note for this clonotype: One end of the junction is discordant with germline, which a read error may explain. The CDR3, as DNA: TGTGCCAGCAGTTATTCTCGACAGGCCCAGCCACAGCATTTT. It yields the protein CASSYSRQAQPQHF. The chain carries TRBV6-2 or TRBV6-3 and TRBJ1-5, with D possibly being TRBD1 (6 bases). The CDR3 runs 14 residues. Germline lookup yields CDR1 MNHEY and CDR2 SVGEGT.

This clonotype was found once. The chain uses TRBV7-2 and TRBJ2-4; D is unresolved. The CDR3 runs 15 residues. Trimming shortened V by 1 base and J by 0 bases, and 7 bases separated the two germline ends. CDR1 is SGHTA, CDR2 FQGNSA, per germline. CDR3 sequence: CASSLGGQAKNIQYF. In nucleotides, the CDR3 is TGTGCCAGCAGCTTAGGGGGTCAAGCCAAAAACATTCAGTACTTC.

The chain combines TRBV4-2 with TRBJ2-1; 7 nucleotides agree with TRBD2. The germline V gene encodes CDR1 LGHNA and CDR2 YNFKEQ. J gave up 1 base and V 0 bases, and 6 bases lay outside the gene matches. CDR3 length: 17 residues. The DNA of the CDR3 is TGTGCCAGCAGCCAAGACGGGAACGGGGGGTCCTACAATGAGCAGTTCTTC. It specifies CASSQDGNGGSYNEQFF.

The chain joins TRBV12-3 or TRBV12-4 to TRBJ1-1, with a weak D call TRBD1 (5 bases). Trimming pared 5 bases from V and 4 bases from J, leaving 17 bases between. This CDR3 has 15 residues. The CDR3 nucleotides read TGTGCCAGCAGTCCCCACTGGGGGGAGGTCACTGAAGCTTTCTTT. This codes for CASSPHWGEVTEAFF.

The sample holds a few counts of this clonotype. The CDR3 spells CASSQIAGLTDTQYF. The CDR3 nucleotides are TGCGCCAGCAGCCAAATCGCAGGGTTGACAGATACGCAGTATTTT. The J gene is TRBJ2-3, the V gene TRBV4-1; D perhaps matches TRBD1 (5 bases). The CDR3 consists of 15 residues. Trimming shortened V by 2 bases and J by 3 bases, and 12 bases separated the two germline ends. CDR1 and CDR2 (germline): MGHRA, YSYEKL.

The chain joins TRBV4-2 to TRBJ2-1, with 9 bases fitting TRBD2. This CDR3 is 17 amino acids long. In germline, CDR1 is LGHNA, CDR2 YNFKEQ. Trimming at V came to 8 bases and at J to 2 bases, leaving 13 bases not matched to a gene. The CDR3 coding sequence is TGTGCCAGCTCCCCGGAGGGGCTAGCGGGGACCTACAATGAGCAGTTCTTC. Translation: CASSPEGLAGTYNEQFF.

CDR3 region: CASTRQSSYNEQFF. In DNA form, the CDR3 reads TGTGCCAGCACCCGGCAATCCTCCTACAATGAGCAGTTCTTC. The chain uses TRBV6-2 or TRBV6-3 and TRBJ2-1, with D uncertain. The CDR3 is made up of 14 amino acids. The V gene's germline CDR1 is MNHEY and CDR2 SVGEGT. V gave up 7 bases and J gave up 0 bases, with 10 bases separating them.

The genes are TRBV5-4 and TRBJ2-4; D is undetermined. With the DNA end fitting TRBJ2-7 better, the J assignment may be wrong. Germline CDR1 and CDR2: SGHNT and YYREEE (reference sequence). CDR3 length: 14 residues. CDR3 in amino acids: CASSFTPVTYEQYF. The CDR3, as DNA: TGTGCCAGCAGCTTCACTCCGGTAACCTACGAGCAGTACTTC.

The chain combines TRBV29-1 with TRBJ1-1, with 7 bases identical to TRBD1. Germline loops: CDR1 SQVTM, CDR2 ANQGSEA. The trim removed 6 bases at V and 4 bases at J, leaving 8 bases unmatched. The CDR3 runs 13 residues. The CDR3 sequence: CSVVNRGTTEAFF. For the CDR3, the DNA is TGCAGCGTGGTAAACAGGGGTACCACTGAAGCTTTCTTT.